This record covers a single TCR beta chain. The antigen is undetermined. This record comes from a study of T cell repertoires in cytomegalovirus infection. Study-wide context: Public TCR beta signatures provided an indication of both CMV infection and a matching HLA type. Study observations and caveats: Identification of carriers of CMV plus the relevant HLA was performed using cumulative public TCR beta family frequency.

TCRdb analysed the reads with MiXCR anew, one entry per CDR3 protein. The sample has hundreds of thousands of distinct CDR3 sequences; 20% to 25% are singletons. The trim removed 5 bases at V and 4 bases at J, leaving 6 bases unmatched. The germline V gene has CDR1 MNHEY and CDR2 SVGAGI. The CDR3 runs 15 residues. This TCR was sampled from a human donor in good health (CMV status not recorded). Some clones in this sample may be carry-over from other donors' samples. Sequences were obtained from CD8+ T cells from PBMCs. V usage is TRBV6-5 and J usage is TRBJ2-1, with 9 bases fitting TRBD2. CDR3 protein: CASSPWAGGYNEQFF. CDR3 DNA: TGTGCCAGCAGTCCCTGGGCGGGGGGGTACAATGAGCAGTTCTTC.